This entry lists 3 T cell receptor beta chains sequenced from one sample in a study of cytomegalovirus exposure and HLA in healthy donors. This PCR relied on a set of 60 Vbeta primers and 13 Jbeta primers. Only in-frame clones appear in the TCRdb table, and some are missing; sequencing was by immunoSEQ multiplex PCR. This sample has approximately 120,000 clones, with about 81% found just once. Material: PBMCs. Every receptor here comes from a woman in her 30s in good health and CMV-seronegative.

The J gene is TRBJ1-1, the V gene TRBV6-1; possible D gene TRBD1, 5 bases. Germline CDR1 MNHNS, CDR2 SASEGT. Trimming took off 4 bases at V and 6 bases at J, with 18 bases between the two ends. This CDR3 has 15 residues. The CDR3 DNA reads TGTGCCAGCAGTGTGACAGCCGTACCCCCCGCTGAAGCTTTCTTT. Translated: CASSVTAVPPAEAFF.

V and J are TRBV5-1 and TRBJ2-3; TRBD2 matches at 8 bases. CDR1 and CDR2 from the germline V gene are SGHRS and YFSETQ. V lost 4 bases, J lost 2 bases, and 3 bases stayed unmatched. The CDR3 length is 14 residues. The CDR3 is CASSPGLATDTQYF. CDR3 coding DNA: TGCGCCAGCAGCCCCGGACTAGCCACAGATACGCAGTATTTT.

This chain joins TRBV7-3 and TRBJ1-5; no clear D. Germline V lookup: CDR1 SGHTA, CDR2 FQGTGA. This CDR3 region has 13 residues. V was clipped by 1 base and J by 5 bases, with 6 bases between them. CDR3 loop: CASSLSADQPQHF. The CDR3 DNA reads as TGTGCCAGCAGCTTAAGCGCGGATCAGCCCCAGCATTTT.